The rows below give T cell receptor beta chains drawn from one sample of a study of blood T cell repertoires in COVID-19. Profiling relied on immunoSEQ multiplex PCR, and the TCRdb table lists in-frame clones only, not all of them. Of approximately 290,000 clones in the sample, 75% to 90% were seen once. The specimen was peripheral blood. These receptors came from a man aged 18-30 years with active or convalescent COVID-19. Both conserved end residues are part of each CDR3. The D gene is left open where the match is weak. Clone size is stated in some rows and not others, as once, few, many or a class when expanded.

-,TRBV9,-,TRBJ1-2,TGTGCCAGCAGCGTAGAAGAACAGGGTTATGGCTACACCTTC,CASSVEEQGYGYTF
-,TRBV19,-,TRBJ1-5,TGTGCCAGTAGTATTGAGAGGGATCAGCCCCAGCATTTT,CASSIERDQPQHF
once,TRBV27,TRBD2,TRBJ2-3,TGTGCCAGCAGTATCGGACTAGCTCCAGATACGCAGTATTTT,CASSIGLAPDTQYF
-,TRBV6-2/TRBV6-3,-,TRBJ2-3,TGTGCCAGCAGTGCGGACACTAGCACAGATACGCAGTATTTT,CASSADTSTDTQYF
-,TRBV7-2,-,TRBJ2-7,TGTGCCAGCAGCTTAGGGCTTGGGCCCACAACCCCCTACGAGCAGTACTTC,CASSLGLGPTTPYEQYF
-,TRBV7-8,TRBD2,TRBJ2-5,TGTGCCAGCAGCTTAACGGCGGGGGGGCCGGTAGAGACCCAGTACTTC,CASSLTAGGPVETQYF
-,TRBV28,-,TRBJ2-4,TGTGCCATCAGACCGGGGGCCAAAAACATTCAGTACTTC,CAIRPGAKNIQYF
-,TRBV9,TRBD1,TRBJ2-1,TGTGCCAGCACCGTGGGCGGGACAGGGGCCCAGGAGCAGTTCTTC,CASTVGGTGAQEQFF
-,TRBV4-2,TRBD2,TRBJ2-5,TGTGCCAGCAGCCAATTCCTGGCTAGCGGGGGGGTGGAGGAGACCCAGTACTTC,CASSQFLASGGVEETQYF
-,TRBV10-3,TRBD1,TRBJ2-2,TGTGCCATCAGTGAGTCGGGACAGTCGAACACCGGGGAGCTGTTTTTT,CAISESGQSNTGELFF
-,TRBV15,TRBD2,TRBJ2-7,TGTGCCACCAGCAGGGGACTAGCGGGAGACTACGAGCAGTACTTC,CATSRGLAGDYEQYF
-,TRBV25-1,-,TRBJ2-7,TGTGCCAGCAGTAACGACGTGACATCCTACGAGCAGTACTTC,CASSNDVTSYEQYF
-,TRBV5-4,-,TRBJ2-2,TGTGCCAGCAGAATCACGGGGAACACCGGGGAGCTGTTTTTT,CASRITGNTGELFF
-,TRBV5-4,-,TRBJ2-3,TGTGCCAGCAGCCGGACGGGGAGCACAGATACGCAGTATTTT,CASSRTGSTDTQYF
-,TRBV19,-,TRBJ1-3,TGTGCCAGTATGCTCCGGGGTGGAAACACCATATATTTT,CASMLRGGNTIYF
-,TRBV11-2,TRBD1,TRBJ1-4,TGTGCCAGCAGCCGAAGCCCTTCAGGGGGCGGTGAAAAACTGTTTTTT,CASSRSPSGGGEKLFF
-,TRBV4-1,-,TRBJ1-1,TGCGCCAGCAGCCAAGACAGGGCCGTCACTGAAGCTTTCTTT,CASSQDRAVTEAFF
-,TRBV9,-,TRBJ2-1,TGTGCCAGCAGCGTTGACAGGTTCAATGAGCAGTTCTTC,CASSVDRFNEQFF
-,TRBV27,-,TRBJ1-6,TGTGCCAGCAGTTTACGGGTCTTTACCCGCGCGGATTCACCCCTCCACTTT,CASSLRVFTRADSPLHF
-,TRBV7-8,-,TRBJ1-1,TGTGCCAGCAGCTTGACGGCGGGGTTGTTTCAGGACACTGAAGCTTTCTTT,CASSLTAGLFQDTEAFF
once,TRBV7-9,TRBD1,TRBJ1-5,TGTGCCAGCAGCTTAGTTGGGACAGGGAGAGGGAGCAATCAGCCCCAGCATTTT,CASSLVGTGRGSNQPQHF
-,TRBV6-2/TRBV6-3,-,TRBJ2-2,TGTGCCAGCAGTTACCCCACAGGGTTGGGCACCGGGGAGCTGTTTTTT,CASSYPTGLGTGELFF
-,TRBV6-5,-,TRBJ1-5,TGTGCCAGCAGTTACTCAAGGGAGTATCAGCCCCAGCATTTT,CASSYSREYQPQHF
-,TRBV29-1,-,TRBJ2-1,TGCAGCGTTGAAGATAGAAGGCAGGGTCTATACAATGAGCAGTTCTTC,CSVEDRRQGLYNEQFF
-,TRBV6-5,TRBD2,TRBJ2-5,TGTGCCAGTATAGCATTTGGAACAGCGGGGGAGACCCAGTACTTC,CASIAFGTAGETQYF
-,TRBV29-1,TRBD1,TRBJ1-1,TGCAGCGTAGAAGACGGGACAGGGGTTTTTGGCACTGAAGCTTTCTTT,CSVEDGTGVFGTEAFF
-,TRBV27,-,TRBJ2-3,TGTGCCAGCAGTCAAGTGACAGGATCCACAGATACGCAGTATTTT,CASSQVTGSTDTQYF
-,TRBV7-9,-,TRBJ1-4,TGTGCCAGCAGCTTAGGACAGGCTGGACAAGAAAAACTGTTTTTT,CASSLGQAGQEKLFF
-,TRBV4-1,-,TRBJ2-3,TGCGCCAGCAGCCAAGAATTTTCAGGGAGGGATACGCAGTATTTT,CASSQEFSGRDTQYF
-,TRBV6-1,-,TRBJ2-7,TGTGCCAGCAGTGAAGTGGGGACTGGCACATACGAGCAGTACTTC,CASSEVGTGTYEQYF
few,TRBV3-1/TRBV3-2,TRBD1,TRBJ2-3,TGTGCCAGCAGCCAGAGAGGGGGCACGCAGTATTTT,CASSQRGGTQYF
-,TRBV27,TRBD1,TRBJ2-1,TGTGCCAGCAGTCCCACAGGGGAAAGGATCCATGAGCAGTTCTTC,CASSPTGERIHEQFF
-,TRBV10-2,-,TRBJ2-3,TGCGCCAGCACTAGACTGTCTAGCACAGATACGCAGTATTTT,CASTRLSSTDTQYF
-,TRBV5-1,TRBD1,TRBJ2-2,TGCGCCAGCAGCTTTACTGGGACAGTCGGGGAGCTGTTTTTT,CASSFTGTVGELFF
-,TRBV11-2,TRBD1,TRBJ1-5,TGTGCCAGCAGCCCCCTAGGGGGCTGGAGCAATCAGCCCCAGCATTTT,CASSPLGGWSNQPQHF
once,TRBV11-2,TRBD2,TRBJ2-5,TGTGCCAGCAGCTTAGAACTAGCGGGAGGGAAACAGACCCAGTACTTC,CASSLELAGGKQTQYF
-,TRBV9,TRBD2,TRBJ2-7,TGTGCCAGCAGCAAAATAGCGGGAGGACCCTCCTACGAGCAGTACTTC,CASSKIAGGPSYEQYF
-,TRBV4-1,TRBD2,TRBJ2-1,TGCGCCAGCAGCCAAGTACTAGCGGGCAATGAGCAGTTCTTC,CASSQVLAGNEQFF
-,TRBV6-2/TRBV6-3,TRBD2,TRBJ2-6,TGTGCCAGCAGTCGCGGGGGACTAGCGGGGCTCTCTGGGGCCAACGTCCTGACTTTC,CASSRGGLAGLSGANVLTF
few,TRBV6-5,-,TRBJ1-5,TGTGCCAGCAGTCCGAATCAGCCCCAGCATTTT,CASSPNQPQHF
once,TRBV25-1,-,TRBJ2-7,TGTGCCAGCAGTGAACTGTCCTCCTACGAGCAGTACTTC,CASSELSSYEQYF
-,TRBV4-1,-,TRBJ1-6,TGCGCCAGCAGCCAAGGGCGGGGGTCACCCCTCCACTTT,CASSQGRGSPLHF
-,TRBV24-1,TRBD1,TRBJ2-5,TGTGCCACCAGTGGTTCCGATGGGACAGGGGGAGAGACCCAGTACTTC,CATSGSDGTGGETQYF
-,TRBV4-3,TRBD2,TRBJ2-3,TGCGCCAGCAGCCAAGGCCTGGGGGGAGGGATCAGCACAGATACGCAGTATTTT,CASSQGLGGGISTDTQYF
-,TRBV2,-,TRBJ2-5,TGTGCCAGCAAACCCGGGATGATGAGGCGAGAGACCCAGTACTTC,CASKPGMMRRETQYF
-,TRBV27,-,TRBJ1-2,TGTGCCAGCAGAGGGCGGGTCCCTAACTATGGCTACACCTTC,CASRGRVPNYGYTF
-,TRBV5-1,TRBD2,TRBJ2-1,TGCGCCAGCAGCTTGGACCCTCTAGCGGGAGCGGGCTACAATGAGCAGTTCTTC,CASSLDPLAGAGYNEQFF
-,TRBV5-5,-,TRBJ2-1,TGTGCCAGCAGCTCCGGTGGCGGGATACACAATGAGCAGTTCTTC,CASSSGGGIHNEQFF